Following are 24 T cell receptor beta chains from one sample sequenced in a study of naive CD8 T cells in extremely preterm neonates. General study findings and limits: Compared with older groups, preterm CDR3s were shorter, with fewer N additions and less trimming.

The antigens of these receptors remain unknown. Extremely preterm births at 23-27 weeks of gestation supplied the samples. Some clones are missing from TCRdb's copy, which holds only in-frame ones; the method was immunoSEQ multiplex PCR. This table has fewer than 25,000 clones, approximately 90% appearing once. The sequencing sample was made of naive CD8+ T cells from cord blood. All receptors come from a boy who was born preterm.

This clone was picked up one time. V is TRBV9 and J is TRBJ1-4; 11 nucleotides agree with TRBD1. The V segment lost 0 bases and the J segment 7 bases; nucleotides outside the gene matches: 5. This CDR3 region has 16 residues. CDR1 is SGDLS and CDR2 is YYNGEE in the germline V gene. The chain's CDR3 is CASSVATGQGVEKLFF. CDR3 nucleotides: TGTGCCAGCAGCGTAGCTACGGGACAGGGGGTTGAAAAACTGTTTTTT.

The V gene is TRBV21-1, the J gene TRBJ1-5. TRBV21-1 is labeled a pseudogene. This CDR3 contains 12 residues. CDR3 nucleotide sequence: TGTGCCAGCAGCAAAGACAATCAGCCCCAGCATTTT. Amino acid sequence: CASSKDNQPQHF.

The chain couples TRBV9 to TRBJ2-7, with 11 bases identical to TRBD2. The CDR3 consists of 15 residues. Trimming took 3 bases from V and 0 from J; bases not matched to a gene: 2. Germline V gene sequence: CDR1 SGDLS, CDR2 YYNGEE. This CDR3 reads CASSASGGSSYEQYF. The CDR3, as DNA: TGTGCCAGCAGCGCTAGCGGGGGGAGCTCCTACGAGCAGTACTTC.

In DNA, the CDR3 is TGCGCCAGCGGACTAGCGGGGGCAGATACGCAGTATTTT. It encodes CASGLAGADTQYF. The chain joins TRBV10-2 to TRBJ2-3, with 13 positions matching TRBD2. This CDR3 is built from 13 residues. Losses at the gene ends were 8 bases for V and 4 bases for J; bases not matched to a gene: 0. Germline lookup yields CDR1 WSHSY and CDR2 SAAADI.

V is TRBV12-5 and J is TRBJ2-4, with D possibly called TRBD1 or TRBD2 (6 bases each). Germline V gene lookup returns CDR1 LGHNT and CDR2 FRNRAP. This CDR3 has 13 amino acids. Between the trimmed V and J ends, which lost 5 bases and 9 bases, there was a span of 14 bases. For the CDR3, the DNA is TGTGCTAGTGGTCCCCGACAGGAGGGCATTCAGTACTTC. It codes for CASGPRQEGIQYF.

The chain is built from TRBV7-3 and TRBJ2-1; D may be TRBD1 or TRBD2 (5 bases each). Germline-derived CDR1 and CDR2 are SGHTA and FQGTGA. The CDR3 runs 14 residues. V lost 2 bases, J lost 7 bases, and 12 bases lay in between. CDR3 bases: TGTGCCAGCAGCTTAGGCCTAGGGGAGAATGAGCAGTTCTTC. Residues: CASSLGLGENEQFF. The variable domain in full, with the rest retrieved from reference TRBV7-3 and TRBJ2-1, is GAGVSQTPSNKVTEKGKYVELRCDPISGHTALYWYRQSLGQGPEFLIYFQGTGAADDSGLPNDRFFAVRPEGSVSTLKIQRTERGDSAVYLCASSLGLGENEQFFGPGTRLTVL.

The chain carries TRBV27 and TRBJ1-2; D not certain. The CDR3 spans 13 residues. V was clipped by 0 bases and J by 2 bases, with 4 bases between them. Per the germline V gene, CDR1 is MNHEY and CDR2 is SMNVEV (reference sequence). The CDR3 reads CASSLSWNYGYTF. The CDR3 DNA is TGTGCCAGCAGTTTATCGTGGAACTATGGCTACACCTTC.

The rearrangement links TRBV12-5 to TRBJ2-7, with D tentatively TRBD1 (6 bases). The CDR3 contains 12 residues. In germline, CDR1 is LGHNT, CDR2 FRNRAP. Between the trimmed V and J ends, which lost 3 bases and 3 bases, there was a span of 6 bases. The CDR3 DNA reads as TGTGCTAGTGGTTTAGGGGGCTACGAGCAGTACTTC. This codes for CASGLGGYEQYF.

The CDR3: CASSYFSGGPQETQYF. The CDR3 DNA is TGCGCCAGCAGCTACTTTAGCGGGGGGCCCCAAGAGACCCAGTACTTC. This chain joins TRBV5-1 and TRBJ2-5, with 10 bases matching TRBD2. CDR1 is SGHRS, CDR2 YFSETQ, per germline. V lost 3 bases and J lost 1; bases outside the gene matches: 6. This CDR3 region has 16 residues.

This sequence joins TRBV9 and TRBJ2-5; TRBD1 matches 8 bases. The CDR3 is 14 amino acids. CDR1 is SGDLS and CDR2 is YYNGEE in the germline V gene. J was trimmed by 3 bases and V by 0 bases; bases with no gene match: 1. CDR3 DNA sequence: TGTGCCAGCAGCGTAGCAGGGGGCGAAGAGACCCAGTACTTC. Translation: CASSVAGGEETQYF.

This clone was seen once. The rearrangement links TRBV7-3 to TRBJ2-3; D gene uncertain. The CDR3 has 13 amino acids. From germline, CDR1 is SGHTA and CDR2 FQGTGA. Trimming stripped 3 bases from V and 0 bases from J, with 4 bases between. The CDR3 here is CASSLDSTDTQYF. The CDR3 DNA sequence: TGTGCCAGCAGCTTGGACAGCACAGATACGCAGTATTTT.

Comment on this clone: The same CDR3 also results from other DNA sequences found in this sample. The chain is built from TRBV27 and TRBJ1-1; 7 bases align to TRBD1. Germline V gene data show CDR1 as MNHEY and CDR2 as SMNVEV (reference sequence). The V gene end was trimmed by 6 bases and the J gene end by 5 bases; junction bases not matched to a gene: 3. This CDR3 has 12 residues. The CDR3 region has the DNA TGTGCCAGCAGCTCAGGGGGAACTGAAGCTTTCTTT. Protein product: CASSSGGTEAFF.

The V gene is TRBV6-5, the J gene TRBJ2-7; TRBD1 aligns across 7 bases. The CDR3 covers 12 residues. Germline CDR1 MNHEY, CDR2 SVGAGI. After removal of 2 bases from V and 6 bases from J, the junction contained 1 base not matched to a gene. CDR3 sequence (DNA): TGTGCCAGCAGTTACAGGGGGCGCGAGCAGTACTTC. It translates to CASSYRGREQYF.

This clone has just a few counts. The genes are TRBV6-5 and TRBJ1-3; the match to TRBD1 covers 7 bases. The junction had 4 bases not matched to a gene; V was cut back by 5 bases and J by 0 bases. Germline V lookup: CDR1 MNHEY, CDR2 SVGAGI. The length of the CDR3 is 15 residues. The CDR3, as DNA: TGTGCCAGCAGTCCCTCAGGGGGCTCTGGAAACACCATATATTTT. Residues: CASSPSGGSGNTIYF.

The chain uses TRBV4-1 and TRBJ2-4; D ambiguous. Trimming left V 3 bases short and J 1 base short, with 4 bases between. The CDR3 extends over 13 amino acids. CDR1 and CDR2 from the germline V gene are MGHRA and YSYEKL. The CDR3 spells CASSQGAKNIQYF. The CDR3, as DNA: TGCGCCAGCAGCCAGGGGGCCAAAAACATTCAGTACTTC.

V and J are TRBV21-1 and TRBJ2-7; the table assigns TRBD1, which was not confirmed against the DNA. TRBV21-1 is a pseudogene. The CDR3 extends over 14 amino acids. CDR3 in DNA: TGTGCCAGCAGCCCCGGGACAGGGGGCTACGAGCAGTACTTC. It is translated as CASSPGTGGYEQYF.

About this clone: Additional DNA sequences in this sample encode the identical CDR3. The J gene is TRBJ2-3, the V gene TRBV7-3; 12 nucleotides align to TRBD2. CDR3 length: 15 amino acids. V shed 5 bases and J 4 bases; nucleotides not matched to a gene: 4. In germline, CDR1 is SGHTA, CDR2 FQGTGA. The CDR3 DNA reads as TGTGCCAGCAGCCTAGCGGGGGGGCCCCCAGATACGCAGTATTTT. Translating gives CASSLAGGPPDTQYF.

The V call is TRBV12-5, the J call TRBJ2-5; D unresolved. The CDR3 is made up of 14 amino acids. V lost 2 bases, J lost 2 bases, and 9 bases lay in between. CDR1 is LGHNT and CDR2 is FRNRAP in the germline V gene. DNA for the CDR3: TGTGCTAGTGGTTTGTTCCTAGGGCAAGAGACCCAGTACTTC. Protein sequence: CASGLFLGQETQYF.

V is TRBV4-1 and J is TRBJ2-7; 9 bases align to TRBD2. The CDR3 has 15 residues. With V trimmed by 0 bases and J by 0 bases, 0 bases remained unmatched. The germline V gene encodes CDR1 MGHRA and CDR2 YSYEKL. The CDR3 sequence: CASSQDSGGSYEQYF. As DNA, the CDR3 is TGCGCCAGCAGCCAAGATAGCGGGGGCTCCTACGAGCAGTACTTC.

This clone was detected once. The chain employs TRBV7-9 and TRBJ1-5, with 9 bases matching TRBD1. Germline lookup yields CDR1 SEHNR and CDR2 FQNEAQ (reference sequence). The CDR3 length is 14 residues. V shed 5 bases and J 1 base; nucleotides not matched to a gene: 0. The CDR3 here is CASSGQGSNQPQHF. In DNA form, the CDR3 reads TGTGCCAGCAGCGGACAGGGGAGCAATCAGCCCCAGCATTTT.

The chain recombines TRBV6-6 with TRBJ1-3, with 7 bases matching TRBD1. This CDR3 contains 14 residues. The trim removed 4 bases at V and 0 bases at J, leaving 0 bases unmatched. Germline V gene sequence: CDR1 MNHNY, CDR2 SVGAGI (reference sequence). The CDR3, as DNA: TGTGCCAGCAGTTGGGACAGCTCTGGAAACACCATATATTTT. Its protein product is CASSWDSSGNTIYF.

V gene TRBV10-1 combines with J gene TRBJ2-7; no clear D. CDR3 length: 9 residues. Germline V gene data show CDR1 as WNHNN and CDR2 as SYGVQD (reference sequence). The ends were cut back, 7 bases at V and 4 bases at J, with 2 bases in the middle. Written as DNA, the CDR3 is TGCGCCAGCAAATACGAGCAGTACTTC. Protein sequence: CASKYEQYF.

This sequence joins TRBV30 and TRBJ1-2; no clear D. V lost 4 bases and J 6 bases, leaving 15 bases between the germline ends. Looked up from germline, CDR1 is GTSNPN and CDR2 is SVGIG (reference sequence). The CDR3 has 13 residues. The CDR3 reads CAWTTPPVDGYTF. CDR3 DNA: TGTGCCTGGACTACCCCGCCGGTTGATGGCTACACCTTC. The full variable domain, in which reference TRBV30 and TRBJ1-2 provide the parts outside the CDR3, is SQTIHQWPATLVQPVGSPLSLECTVEGTSNPNLYWYRQAAGRGLQLLFYSVGIGQISSEVPQNLSASRPQDRQFILSSKKLLLSDSGFYLCAWTTPPVDGYTFGSGTRLTVV.

The J gene is TRBJ1-2, the V gene TRBV13; D gene uncertain. The length of the CDR3 is 15 residues. With 6 bases removed from V and 1 base from J, the gap between germline ends came to 15 bases. In germline, CDR1 is PRHDT, CDR2 FYEKMQ (reference sequence). The CDR3 region is CASSFRAYGNYGYTF. CDR3 DNA sequence: TGTGCCAGCAGTTTCCGGGCATACGGTAACTATGGCTACACCTTC.